This T cell receptor beta chain was recorded in a study of blood T cells in healthy people across ages. Broader study findings: Estimates drawn from one million T cells were deemed to understate diversity. A roughly linear age-dependent decrease characterized TCR beta diversity per million T cells.

Primers used in a second PCR of roughly 7 to 12 cycles were a sample-barcoded 5' primer and a J-beta primer mix. TCRdb passed the 5' RACE reads through MiXCR, listing each CDR3 protein once. The sample yields 650,000 to 800,000 distinct CDR3 sequences, more than 40% seen once. Peripheral blood samples of 9 to 10 milliliters were drawn from each donor. Isolation of PBMCs gave at least 7 million cells per sample. To note about this clonotype: Antigen specificity is unknown. A much larger clone differs by one base, so this may be a read error.

The ends lost 7 bases at V and 4 bases at J; junction bases unmatched: 4. The CDR3 contains 12 residues. The V gene's germline CDR1 is SQVTM and CDR2 ANQGSEA. The sample consisted of blood. The J gene is TRBJ2-3, the V gene TRBV29-1, with 8 bases aligning to TRBD1. The sequence was collected from a man between 60 and 75 years old in good health. The chain's CDR3 is CSGGQGADTQYF. As DNA, the CDR3 is TGCAGCGGCGGACAGGGAGCAGATACGCAGTATTTT.